Following are 20 T cell receptor beta chains from one sample sequenced in a study of cytomegalovirus exposure and HLA in healthy donors. Clones were read by immunoSEQ multiplex PCR, and TCRdb kept only the in-frame ones, dropping some. The data show about 120,000 clones, about 88% seen once. Sequencing input: PBMCs. The receptors were gathered from a man aged 18 to 30 in good health and CMV-seropositive.

The rearrangement uses TRBV9 and TRBJ1-2; D not resolved. The CDR3 is made up of 14 amino acids. Trimming stripped 0 bases from V and 6 bases from J, with 12 bases between. The germline V gene has CDR1 SGDLS and CDR2 YYNGEE. In DNA, the CDR3 is TGTGCCAGCAGCGTAGGCCCCGAGGGTCATGGCTACACCTTC. Residues: CASSVGPEGHGYTF.

The gene calls are TRBV6-5 and TRBJ1-2, with no clear D. The germline CDR1 and CDR2 sequences are MNHEY and SVGAGI. The length of the CDR3 is 15 residues. Trimming pared 1 base from V and 2 bases from J, leaving 11 bases between. CDR3 in amino acids: CASSYLPPANYGYTF. In nucleotides, the CDR3 is TGTGCCAGCAGTTACTTACCCCCAGCGAACTATGGCTACACCTTC.

The chain combines TRBV4-3 with TRBJ1-6; TRBD1 agrees at 7 bases. Germline V gene lookup returns CDR1 LGHNA and CDR2 YSLEER. CDR3 size: 17 residues. V lost 2 bases and J lost 8; bases outside the gene matches: 12. The CDR3 nucleotides read TGCGCCAGCAGCCAATCCCCCCCACAGGGGTGGGATTCACCCCTCCACTTT. Amino acid sequence: CASSQSPPQGWDSPLHF.

The CDR3 loop is CASSEALRDRHTDTQYF. The CDR3 nucleotides are TGTGCCAGCAGTGAAGCGCTGAGGGACAGACATACAGATACGCAGTATTTT. V usage is TRBV2 and J usage is TRBJ2-3, with TRBD1 matching 7 bases. This CDR3 spans 17 amino acids. Germline trimming cut 0 bases from V and 3 bases from J; bases unmatched to any gene: 9. CDR1 and CDR2 (germline): SNHLY, FYNNEI.

Details on this clone: This same CDR3 is encoded by further DNA sequences in the sample. This chain uses TRBV5-1 with TRBJ2-5, with 10 bases that match TRBD1. This CDR3 contains 14 residues. Germline V gives CDR1 SGHRS, CDR2 YFSETQ. V was clipped by 0 bases and J by 4 bases; unmatched bases: 0. CDR3 loop: CASSLGTGGETQYF. The CDR3 DNA reads as TGCGCCAGCAGCTTGGGGACAGGGGGAGAGACCCAGTACTTC.

CDR3 sequence (DNA): TGTGCCAGCAGTCCAGGGATGACGGACATTCAGTACTTC. Its protein is CASSPGMTDIQYF. The rearrangement uses TRBV5-6 and TRBJ2-4; weak D call: TRBD1 (5 bases). The V gene lost 5 bases and the J gene lost 8 bases, with 14 bases spanning the gap. The germline V gene encodes CDR1 SGHDT and CDR2 YYEEEE. The CDR3 has 13 residues.

This clone was detected ten times or more. The chain recombines TRBV6-1 with TRBJ2-3; 7 bases are shared with TRBD1. The V and J ends lost 7 bases and 0 bases, in that order; junction bases with no gene match: 7. This CDR3 is 15 amino acids long. CDR1 and CDR2 from the germline V gene are MNHNS and SASEGT. For the CDR3, the DNA is TGTGCCAGCAATTCCGGGACAGCGAGCACAGATACGCAGTATTTT. This sequence encodes CASNSGTASTDTQYF.

The V gene is TRBV2, the J gene TRBJ1-4; 7 nucleotides match TRBD1. Germline loops: CDR1 SNHLY, CDR2 FYNNEI. The length of the CDR3 is 14 residues. The trim removed 6 bases at V and 7 bases at J, leaving 8 bases unmatched. Written as DNA, the CDR3 is TGTGCCAGCAGCCCCGACAGGGTTCGTGAAAAACTGTTTTTT. Translation: CASSPDRVREKLFF.

The J gene is TRBJ1-2, the V gene TRBV7-8, with D perhaps TRBD1 (6 bases). V lost 0 bases, J lost 4 bases, and 18 bases lay in between. The germline V gene encodes CDR1 SGHVS and CDR2 FQNEAQ. This CDR3 comprises 17 residues. The CDR3 DNA sequence: TGTGCCAGCAGCTTAGCGTTATCCCTCAGCAGGGGCTATGGCTACACCTTC. It is translated as CASSLALSLSRGYGYTF.

This rearrangement joins TRBV13 to TRBJ2-1; 9 nucleotides match TRBD1. J lost 9 bases, V lost 5 bases, and 2 bases had no gene match. Germline CDR1 reads PRHDT; CDR2 reads FYEKMQ (reference sequence). CDR3 length equals 12 residues. DNA for the CDR3: TGTGCCAGCAGCGGGACAGGGACTGAGCAGTTCTTC. It translates to CASSGTGTEQFF. The complete variable domain, with remaining parts taken from reference TRBV13 and TRBJ2-1, reads AAGVIQSPRHLIKEKRETATLKCYPIPRHDTVYWYQQGPGQDPQFLISFYEKMQSDKGSIPDRFSAQQFSDYHSELNMSSLELGDSALYFCASSGTGTEQFFGPGTRLTVL.

The rearrangement uses TRBV5-4 and TRBJ1-4, with 7 nucleotides matching TRBD1. V shed 5 bases, J shed 4 bases, and the junction held 8 bases outside the gene matches. This CDR3 contains 15 residues. Looked up from germline, CDR1 is SGHNT and CDR2 is YYREEE (reference sequence). The CDR3 loop reads CASSPKGQSNEKLFF. As DNA, the CDR3 is TGTGCCAGCAGTCCAAAGGGACAGAGTAATGAAAAACTGTTTTTT.

V is TRBV7-9 and J is TRBJ2-3; the D is unclear. Per germline, CDR1 SEHNR and CDR2 FQNEAQ (reference sequence). Deletions cut 3 bases from V and 6 bases from J, with 10 bases between. The CDR3 runs 13 residues. The CDR3 sequence is CASSLASSDTQYF. In nucleotides, the CDR3 is TGTGCCAGCAGCTTGGCCTCGTCGGATACGCAGTATTTT.

This chain uses TRBV7-9 with TRBJ1-1; no reliable D call. This CDR3 spans 12 amino acids. Germline V gene lookup returns CDR1 SEHNR and CDR2 FQNEAQ (reference sequence). Trimming shortened V by 11 bases and J by 2 bases, and 12 bases separated the two germline ends. CDR3 in DNA: TGTGCCGCCTGGACTGAAAACACTGAAGCTTTCTTT. This translates into CAAWTENTEAFF.

The chain uses TRBV5-1 and TRBJ2-1; D is possibly TRBD2 (7 bases). Trimming took 0 bases from V and 0 from J, leaving 16 bases between them. The V gene's germline CDR1 is SGHRS and CDR2 YFSETQ. This CDR3 has 18 residues. This CDR3 is CASSLEAGATSSYNEQFF. The CDR3 DNA reads as TGCGCCAGCAGCTTGGAGGCGGGGGCGACCAGCTCCTACAATGAGCAGTTCTTC.

A few counts support this clone. The rearrangement links TRBV10-1 to TRBJ1-6, with 9 bases lining up with TRBD1. Germline CDR1 WNHNN, CDR2 SYGVQD (reference sequence). J gave up 10 bases and V 4 bases, and 8 bases lay outside the gene matches. The CDR3 sequence is 15 residues long. This chain's CDR3 is CASSGFRDRESPLHF. CDR3 bases: TGCGCCAGCAGTGGTTTCCGGGACAGGGAATCACCCCTCCACTTT.

The genes are TRBV7-2 and TRBJ2-3, with 9 positions matching TRBD2. The CDR3 has 15 amino acids. CDR1 and CDR2 from the germline V gene are SGHTA and FQGNSA. V lost 8 bases to trimming and J lost 0 bases; unmatched junction nucleotides: 6. CDR3 residues: CASQTSGSSTDTQYF. CDR3 sequence (DNA): TGTGCCAGCCAGACTAGCGGATCTAGCACAGATACGCAGTATTTT.

The chain is built from TRBV9 and TRBJ2-3; 7 nucleotides agree with TRBD1. From germline, CDR1 is SGDLS and CDR2 YYNGEE. This CDR3 is 16 amino acids long. The V gene end was trimmed by 3 bases and the J gene end by 1 base; junction bases not matched to a gene: 8. The CDR3 DNA follows: TGTGCCAGCAGCGGGCAGGGGGTTCGGGGCACAGATACGCAGTATTTT. Residues: CASSGQGVRGTDTQYF.

The chain links TRBV7-2 to TRBJ1-5; possibly TRBD1 for D (5 bases). The CDR3 is made up of 16 amino acids. Germline CDR1 is SGHTA and CDR2 is FQGNSA. V dropped 4 bases and J dropped 0 bases, with 13 bases sitting between them. Written as DNA, the CDR3 is TGTGCCAGCAGCTCTGGACAACTCCTTAGCAATCAGCCCCAGCATTTT. It translates to CASSSGQLLSNQPQHF.

The chain recombines TRBV19 with TRBJ2-1; TRBD1 agrees at 8 bases. Germline assignment: CDR1 LNHDA and CDR2 SQIVND (reference sequence). CDR3 length equals 14 residues. J lost 8 bases, V lost 1 base, and 4 bases had no gene match. The CDR3, as DNA: TGTGCCAGTAGTATAGGGACAGGGTTCTATGAGCAGTTCTTC. It yields the protein CASSIGTGFYEQFF.

The V and J genes are TRBV29-1 and TRBJ2-6; TRBD1 agrees at 10 bases. Trimming at V came to 6 bases and at J to 1 base, leaving 15 bases not matched to a gene. CDR1 and CDR2 (germline): SQVTM, ANQGSEA. The length of the CDR3 is 19 residues. This CDR3 is CSVAWRSGQGTSGANVLTF. CDR3 in DNA: TGCAGCGTCGCCTGGCGGTCGGGACAGGGGACTTCTGGGGCCAACGTCCTGACTTTC.